This T cell receptor (beta chain) is from a study of CD8+CD57+ T cells in acquired aplastic anemia. Genomic DNA templated the TCR beta VDJ and CDR3 profiling. Each CDR3 protein gets one entry after TCRdb re-called the reads with MiXCR. The repertoire consists of hundreds of thousands of distinct CDR3 sequences, with 45% to 65% occurring once and the leading ten covering 1.3%. Germline CDR1 is DFQATT and CDR2 is SNEGSKA (reference sequence). The ends lost 5 bases at V and 0 bases at J; junction bases unmatched: 7. The CDR3 loop spans 14 amino acids. There are many counts of this clonotype. An expansion of CD8+CD57+ cells by flow cytometry had been shown in patients chosen for sequencing.

This clonotype was sampled from a human donor with aplastic anemia. The chain has TRBV20-1 and TRBJ2-7; 7 nucleotides match TRBD1. What was sequenced was sorted CD4+, CD8+, or CD8+CD57+ T cells (not recorded which) from PBMCs. The CDR3 bases are TGCAGTGCTCACAGGGGCCGAAGCTCCTACGAGCAGTACTTC. Residues: CSAHRGRSSYEQYF.